Listed here is a single T cell receptor (beta chain). As yet, its antigen is unknown. Losses at the gene ends were 5 bases for V and 7 bases for J; bases not matched to a gene: 6. Looked up from germline, CDR1 is MNHEY and CDR2 is SMNVEV (reference sequence). The CDR3 length is 13 residues. This entry belongs to a study of cytomegalovirus exposure and HLA in healthy donors. Turning to the study itself: Earlier work reported 90 million to 120 million unique TCR beta sequences from approximately 180 million T cells. Study conclusions and caveats: In vitro data verified a few CMV-associated chains as specific for CMV antigens.

The PCR had 60 Vbeta and 13 Jbeta primers. Method: immunoSEQ multiplex PCR; TCRdb's copy keeps in-frame clones and lacks some. Here the sample spans 140,000 to 150,000 clones, 82% being singletons. The sequence came from a male donor in good health and CMV-seronegative. The chain joins TRBV27 to TRBJ1-2, with TRBD1 matching over 8 bases. The sequenced sample was PBMCs. This chain's CDR3 is CASSLTGDGGYTF. CDR3 coding DNA: TGTGCCAGCAGTCTGACAGGGGACGGTGGCTACACCTTC.